The 22 T cell receptor beta chains below all came from one sample that was sequenced in a study of T-cell reconstitution after alpha-beta-depleted transplantation in children. Unique molecular identifiers were incorporated when the TCRbeta library was constructed. Each CDR3 protein gets one entry after TCRdb re-called the PCR reads with MiXCR. The data contain 200,000 to 300,000 distinct CDR3 sequences, 6.5% to 9% of them seen just once; the ten biggest clones take up under 8%. The source material was PBMCs, mostly from graft donor cells, sampled 180 days after TCRalphabeta/CD19-depleted stem cell transplant. The receptors come from a male patient under 18 who had a stem cell transplant for acute lymphoblastic leukemia, so the T cells may come from the graft donor.

In its sample, this clonotype was seen many times. V is TRBV6-1 and J is TRBJ2-1; D is perhaps TRBD2 (5 bases). The CDR3 runs 16 residues. Trimming took 2 bases from V and 5 from J, leaving 16 bases between them. CDR1 is MNHNS and CDR2 is SASEGT in the germline V gene. The DNA for the CDR3 is TGTGCCAGCAGTGAACTAATTGGGGAGTGGAACAATGAGCAGTTCTTC. Its translation: CASSELIGEWNNEQFF.

This clonotype came up many times. The V gene is TRBV4-2, the J gene TRBJ2-6; D remains ambiguous. The germline V gene has CDR1 LGHNA and CDR2 YNFKEQ. Trimming left V 0 bases short and J 2 bases short, with 5 bases between. This CDR3 has 15 residues. The CDR3 bases are TGTGCCAGCAGCCAAGAAGGCCCTGGGGCCAACGTCCTGACTTTC. Amino acids: CASSQEGPGANVLTF.

This clonotype appeared many times. The CDR3 nucleotides are TGTGCCAGCAGTTACGACAGGGGGAGGACTAACTATGGCTACACCTTC. The encoded protein is CASSYDRGRTNYGYTF. The chain uses TRBV6-5 and TRBJ1-2, with 9 bases lining up with TRBD1. After removal of 2 bases from V and 0 bases from J, the junction contained 4 bases not matched to a gene. The CDR3 is 16 amino acids. Per germline, CDR1 MNHEY and CDR2 SVGAGI.

The chain joins TRBV18 to TRBJ1-3, with a weak D call TRBD1 (5 bases). Trimming left V 8 bases short and J 0 bases short, with 20 bases between. The CDR3 spans 17 residues. Per the germline V gene, CDR1 is KGHSH and CDR2 is LQKENI. The CDR3: CASTYIQGAVSGNTIYF. CDR3 DNA sequence: TGTGCCAGCACATATATCCAGGGTGCGGTCTCTGGAAACACCATATATTTT.

The chain recombines TRBV19 with TRBJ2-1, with 13 bases lining up with TRBD2. There are 16 residues in the CDR3. Germline values: CDR1 LNHDA, CDR2 SQIVND (reference sequence). J was trimmed by 10 bases and V by 1 base; bases with no gene match: 7. This CDR3 is CASSIGGTSGIGEQFF. Here the CDR3 DNA reads TGTGCCAGTAGTATAGGGGGGACTAGCGGGATTGGCGAGCAGTTCTTC.

This clonotype was picked up many times. This chain uses TRBV18 with TRBJ1-2; maybe TRBD1 (5 bases). V was trimmed by 5 bases and J by 2 bases, leaving 12 bases between them. The CDR3 spans 14 residues. The germline gives CDR1 KGHSH, CDR2 LQKENI. In DNA form, the CDR3 reads TGTGCCAGCTCATCGAAGCAGGGCAACTATGGCTACACCTTC. Protein product: CASSSKQGNYGYTF.

This clonotype was counted at least ten times. V gene TRBV10-3 combines with J gene TRBJ2-7, with D maybe TRBD1 (5 bases). Germline V lookup: CDR1 ENHRY, CDR2 SYGVKD. Between the trimmed V and J ends, which lost 8 bases and 3 bases, there was a span of 8 bases. This CDR3 is 11 amino acids long. Written as DNA, the CDR3 is TGTGCCATCGGACAAGTCTACGAGCAGTACTTC. Its protein product is CAIGQVYEQYF.

This clonotype has a count of ten or more. The V and J genes are TRBV5-1 and TRBJ2-7, with TRBD2 identical over 7 bases. With 4 bases clipped from V and 0 bases from J, the junction kept 4 bases outside the gene matches. Germline V gene sequence: CDR1 SGHRS, CDR2 YFSETQ. This CDR3 comprises 14 residues. In DNA, the CDR3 is TGCGCCAGCAGCACGAGCGGGGCCTCCTACGAGCAGTACTTC. It yields the protein CASSTSGASYEQYF. The full variable domain, in which reference TRBV5-1 and TRBJ2-7 provide the parts outside the CDR3, is KAGVTQTPRYLIKTRGQQVTLSCSPISGHRSVSWYQQTPGQGLQFLFEYFSETQRNKGNFPGRFSGRQFSNSRSEMNVSTLELGDSALYLCASSTSGASYEQYFGPGTRLTVT.

This clonotype was observed at least ten times. The rearrangement joins TRBV7-9 to TRBJ1-6; D gene unclear. Trimming shortened V by 5 bases and J by 5 bases, and 16 bases separated the two germline ends. This CDR3 region has 16 residues. Germline CDR1 SEHNR, CDR2 FQNEAQ (reference sequence). In DNA form, the CDR3 reads TGTGCCAGCAGCCAAAAGGCGGGCGAAGATAATTCACCCCTCCACTTT. This encodes CASSQKAGEDNSPLHF.

This clonotype was seen many times. The chain combines TRBV11-2 with TRBJ2-5; 13 bases align to TRBD2. The length of the CDR3 is 17 residues. The ends lost 4 bases at V and 2 bases at J; junction bases unmatched: 7. From germline, CDR1 is SGHAT and CDR2 FQNNGV. This chain's CDR3 is CASSSTSGGARQETQYF. CDR3 DNA sequence: TGTGCCAGCAGCTCAACTAGCGGGGGGGCGAGGCAAGAGACCCAGTACTTC.

The sample holds many counts of this clonotype. The chain joins TRBV27 to TRBJ1-6; 8 bases match TRBD1. With V trimmed by 8 bases and J by 7 bases, 10 bases remained unmatched. The length of the CDR3 is 15 residues. Germline CDR1 MNHEY, CDR2 SMNVEV (reference sequence). The CDR3 reads CASSHRDRSNSPLHF. In DNA, the CDR3 is TGTGCCAGCTCACATAGGGACAGGTCAAATTCACCCCTCCACTTT.

In its sample, this clonotype was seen many times. This chain uses TRBV7-3 with TRBJ2-1; TRBD2 aligns across 10 bases. The CDR3 loop spans 18 amino acids. Per germline, CDR1 SGHTA and CDR2 FQGTGA. The trim removed 1 base at V and 4 bases at J, leaving 10 bases unmatched. The CDR3 DNA sequence: TGTGCCAGCAGCTTAAAAGCCCCCAGTAGCGGGGGGTACAATGAGCAGTTCTTC. Protein: CASSLKAPSSGGYNEQFF.

The rearrangement joins TRBV28 to TRBJ2-5, with 9 nucleotides matching TRBD1. The germline V gene encodes CDR1 MDHEN and CDR2 SYDVKM. V gave up 8 bases and J gave up 4 bases; unmatched junction bases: 11. The CDR3 is made up of 15 amino acids. CDR3 sequence: CASLTGGVGRETQYF. The CDR3, as DNA: TGTGCCAGCCTGACAGGGGGAGTTGGTCGAGAGACCCAGTACTTC.

Points on this clonotype: Since a much larger clone is just one base distant, this may be a read error. The chain employs TRBV3-1 and TRBJ1-4; the match to TRBD1 covers 7 bases. The CDR3 contains 17 residues. CDR1 LGHDT and CDR2 YNNKEL come from the germline V gene (reference sequence). V lost 8 bases to trimming and J lost 5 bases; unmatched junction nucleotides: 17. Here the CDR3 DNA reads TGTGCCAGCTGCCGTCGACAGGGACGACCATTGAATGAAAAACTGTTTTTT. Translation: CASCRRQGRPLNEKLFF.

At least ten counts were recorded for this clonotype. This chain connects TRBV24-1 to TRBJ2-6, with 9 bases lining up with TRBD1. The CDR3 spans 18 residues. V lost 3 bases to trimming and J lost 1 base; unmatched junction nucleotides: 6. Germline V gene lookup returns CDR1 KGHDR and CDR2 SFDVKD. The CDR3 sequence is CATSDTGTGLSGANVLTF. CDR3 coding DNA: TGTGCCACCAGTGATACCGGGACAGGGTTGTCTGGGGCCAACGTCCTGACTTTC.

This clonotype was picked up many times. The rearrangement links TRBV28 to TRBJ2-1; 7 bases line up with TRBD1. J was trimmed by 0 bases and V by 9 bases; bases with no gene match: 8. Germline V gives CDR1 MDHEN, CDR2 SYDVKM. The length of the CDR3 is 15 residues. CDR3 coding DNA: TGTGCCAGTTCGAGGGACAGTCGCTCCTACAATGAGCAGTTCTTC. This encodes CASSRDSRSYNEQFF.

In this sample, this clonotype turned up many times. V gene TRBV12-3 or TRBV12-4 combines with J gene TRBJ2-7, with 9 bases lining up with TRBD1. This CDR3 region has 16 residues. V gave up 6 bases and J gave up 3 bases; unmatched junction bases: 12. The CDR3: CASSLSGTGTLYEQYF. The CDR3 nucleotides are TGTGCCAGCAGCTTATCCGGGACAGGGACCCTCTACGAGCAGTACTTC.

This clonotype was detected many times. The V call is TRBV12-3 or TRBV12-4, the J call TRBJ2-2; D not certain. Between the trimmed V and J ends, which lost 3 bases and 8 bases, there was a span of 13 bases. The CDR3 extends over 14 amino acids. The CDR3 sequence: CASSFGQPRGELFF. The CDR3 coding sequence is TGTGCCAGCAGTTTTGGGCAGCCGAGGGGGGAGCTGTTTTTT.

This clonotype has more than one count but fewer than ten. The chain recombines TRBV10-3 with TRBJ2-6; D is undetermined. Trimming pared 8 bases from V and 0 bases from J, leaving 17 bases between. The CDR3 totals 17 residues. Per the germline V gene, CDR1 is ENHRY and CDR2 is SYGVKD. This chain's CDR3 is CAIPDSVKHSGANVLTF. The CDR3 bases are TGTGCCATCCCCGACTCGGTCAAGCACTCTGGGGCCAACGTCCTGACTTTC.

This clonotype was observed many times. At one of its ends the junction is not consistent with the germline gene, which may arise from a read error. This rearrangement joins TRBV7-7 to TRBJ2-5; TRBD1 might be the D (6 bases). The CDR3 sequence is 13 residues long. Looked up from germline, CDR1 is SSHAT and CDR2 is FNYEAQ (reference sequence). Here the CDR3 reads CASSRGQFETQYF. Written as DNA, the CDR3 is TGTGCTAGCAGCCGTGGACAGTTCGAGACCCAGTACTTC.

This clonotype was found many times. This chain connects TRBV29-1 to TRBJ2-7, with no clear D. This CDR3 comprises 11 residues. Trimming took off 4 bases at V and 6 bases at J, with 10 bases between the two ends. CDR1 is SQVTM and CDR2 is ANQGSEA in the germline V gene. CDR3 sequence: CSVGVRSEQYF. In DNA, the CDR3 is TGCAGCGTTGGTGTCAGATCCGAGCAGTACTTC.

This clonotype came up many times. The J gene is TRBJ2-3, the V gene TRBV11-2; D gene unclear. The CDR3 covers 12 residues. Between the trimmed V and J ends, which lost 1 base and 5 bases, there was a span of 4 bases. CDR1 is SGHAT, CDR2 FQNNGV, per germline. DNA of the CDR3: TGTGCCAGCAGCTTAGGCCAAGATACGCAGTATTTT. The encoded protein is CASSLGQDTQYF.